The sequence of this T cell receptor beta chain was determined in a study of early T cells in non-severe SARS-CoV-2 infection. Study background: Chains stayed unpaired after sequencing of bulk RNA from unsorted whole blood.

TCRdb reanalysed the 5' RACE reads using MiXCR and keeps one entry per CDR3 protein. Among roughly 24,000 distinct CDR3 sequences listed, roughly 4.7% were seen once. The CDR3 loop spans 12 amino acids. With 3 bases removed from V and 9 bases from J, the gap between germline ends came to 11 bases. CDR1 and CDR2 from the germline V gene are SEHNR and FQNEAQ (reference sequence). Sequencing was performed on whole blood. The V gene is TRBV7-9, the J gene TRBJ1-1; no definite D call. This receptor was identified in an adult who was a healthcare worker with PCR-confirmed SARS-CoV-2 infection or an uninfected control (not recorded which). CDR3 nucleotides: TGTGCCAGCAGCTTGGCAGACGGGAAAGCTTTCTTT. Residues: CASSLADGKAFF.